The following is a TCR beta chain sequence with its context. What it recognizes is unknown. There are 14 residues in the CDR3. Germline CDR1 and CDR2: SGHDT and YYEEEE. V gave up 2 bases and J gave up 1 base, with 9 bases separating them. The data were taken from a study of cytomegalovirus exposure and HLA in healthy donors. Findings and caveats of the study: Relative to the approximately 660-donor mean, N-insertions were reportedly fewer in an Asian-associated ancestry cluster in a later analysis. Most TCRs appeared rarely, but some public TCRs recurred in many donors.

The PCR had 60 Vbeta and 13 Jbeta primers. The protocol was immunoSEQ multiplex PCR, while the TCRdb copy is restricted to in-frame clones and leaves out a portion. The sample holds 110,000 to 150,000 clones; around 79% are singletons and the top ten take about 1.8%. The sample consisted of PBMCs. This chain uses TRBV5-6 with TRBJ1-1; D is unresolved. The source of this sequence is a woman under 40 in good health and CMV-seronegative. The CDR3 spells CASSFMARNTEAFF. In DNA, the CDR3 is TGTGCCAGCAGCTTTATGGCCCGGAACACTGAAGCTTTCTTT. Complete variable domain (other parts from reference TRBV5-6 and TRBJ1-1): DAGVTQSPTHLIKTRGQQVTLRCSPKSGHDTVSWYQQALGQGPQFIFQYYEEEERQRGNFPDRFSGHQFPNYSSELNVNALLLGDSALYLCASSFMARNTEAFFGQGTRLTVV.